The next 28 T cell receptor beta chains were all read from a single sample in a study of blood T cell repertoires in COVID-19. TCRdb's copy holds only in-frame clones and misses some; the assay was immunoSEQ multiplex PCR. This sample has roughly 28,000 clones, with 60% to 85% found just once. The sample was peripheral blood. The origin of the receptors is a woman between 65 and 79 years old with active or convalescent COVID-19.

This clone occurred a few times. The J gene is TRBJ1-5, the V gene TRBV21-1; TRBD1 is the table's D call and was not checked against the DNA. TRBV21-1 corresponds to a pseudogene. The CDR3 extends over 14 amino acids. For the CDR3, the DNA is TGTGCCAGCACCCAGAGGGGGTCGTGTCAGCCCCAGCATTTT. Amino acid sequence: CASTQRGSCQPQHF.

This clone has just one count. The J gene is TRBJ2-2, the V gene TRBV19; TRBD2 matches 8 bases. The germline CDR1 and CDR2 sequences are LNHDA and SQIVND (reference sequence). J gave up 6 bases and V 5 bases, and 8 bases lay outside the gene matches. The CDR3 is 15 residues long. The CDR3 DNA follows: TGTGCCAGTAGTGGAGCGGGGGTGTTGGCCGGGGAGCTGTTTTTT. Amino acid sequence: CASSGAGVLAGELFF.

This clone was picked up a small number of times. This chain links TRBV9 with TRBJ1-2, with D perhaps TRBD1 (6 bases). Trimming cost V 3 bases and J 0 bases, with 12 bases left between them. The CDR3 length is 15 residues. Germline CDR1 is SGDLS and CDR2 is YYNGEE. CDR3 sequence: CASSAPGHTNYGYTF. Here the CDR3 DNA reads TGTGCCAGCAGCGCACCGGGACACACTAACTATGGCTACACCTTC.

This chain uses TRBV7-2 with TRBJ1-1; TRBD1 matches 9 bases. V trimming: 5 bases; J trimming: 1 base; junction bases outside the gene matches: 5. This CDR3 region has 15 residues. Germline V gives CDR1 SGHTA, CDR2 FQGNSA. The CDR3 coding sequence is TGTGCCAGCAGCACCACAGGGGGCCGGAACACTGAAGCTTTCTTT. It translates to CASSTTGGRNTEAFF.

V gene TRBV3-1 (or the pseudogene TRBV3-2) combines with J gene TRBJ1-6; D gene uncertain. Trimming took 5 bases from V and 7 from J, leaving 12 bases between them. This CDR3 comprises 14 residues. The germline V gene has CDR1 LGHDT and CDR2 YNNKEL (reference sequence). The CDR3 protein is CASSFAATNSPLHF. CDR3 bases: TGTGCCAGCAGCTTTGCAGCGACCAATTCACCCCTCCACTTT.

The genes are TRBV7-2 and TRBJ2-2; no definite D call. The V gene's germline CDR1 is SGHTA and CDR2 FQGNSA. Trimming cost V 5 bases and J 1 base, with 8 bases left between them. The CDR3 consists of 14 residues. This CDR3 reads CASSAAGNTGELFF. The CDR3 DNA is TGTGCCAGCAGCGCGGCCGGGAACACCGGGGAGCTGTTTTTT.

The sample holds one count of this clone. The chain uses TRBV15 and TRBJ2-1; D gene unclear. Per germline, CDR1 LNHNV and CDR2 YYDKDF (reference sequence). This CDR3 is 15 amino acids long. V lost 0 bases and J 0 bases, leaving 6 bases between the germline ends. CDR3 sequence: CATSRDLSSYNEQFF. The CDR3, as DNA: TGTGCCACCAGCAGAGATCTATCCTCCTACAATGAGCAGTTCTTC. Together with reference TRBV15 and TRBJ2-1, the CDR3 gives the full variable domain: DAMVIQNPRYQVTQFGKPVTLSCSQTLNHNVMYWYQQKSSQAPKLLFHYYDKDFNNEADTPDNFQSRRPNTSFCFLDIRSPGLGDTAMYLCATSRDLSSYNEQFFGPGTRLTVL.

This chain joins TRBV19 and TRBJ1-2; 9 positions agree with TRBD1. The CDR3 is 12 amino acids. Germline trimming cut 7 bases from V and 7 bases from J; bases unmatched to any gene: 4. In germline, CDR1 is LNHDA, CDR2 SQIVND (reference sequence). CDR3 region: CASKGTGRGYTF. Written as DNA, the CDR3 is TGTGCCAGTAAGGGGACAGGGCGTGGCTACACCTTC.

This clone is medium-sized (0.01 to 0.1%) in the sample. The CDR3 coding sequence is TGTGCCACCAGCAGAGCTCGCGGTAAGACTGAAGCTTTCTTT. Translating gives CATSRARGKTEAFF. The chain recombines TRBV15 with TRBJ1-1; D is unresolved. Per the germline V gene, CDR1 is LNHNV and CDR2 is YYDKDF (reference sequence). The CDR3 consists of 14 residues. V lost 1 base to trimming and J lost 5 bases, with 11 bases between them.

V usage is TRBV7-8 and J usage is TRBJ1-4, with D maybe TRBD1 (5 bases). Trimming left V 0 bases short and J 4 bases short, with 9 bases between. Germline values: CDR1 SGHVS, CDR2 FQNEAQ. The CDR3 has 15 residues. CDR3 nucleotide sequence: TGTGCCAGCAGCTTAGCCCGGGGGATTAATGAAAAACTGTTTTTT. This sequence encodes CASSLARGINEKLFF.

The rearrangement joins TRBV28 to TRBJ2-7; the D gene is possibly TRBD2 (5 bases). The V and J ends lost 2 bases and 2 bases respectively, with 10 bases between them. The CDR3 length is 14 residues. CDR1 and CDR2 (germline): MDHEN, SYDVKM. The CDR3: CASSLDPGTYEQYF. The CDR3 DNA follows: TGTGCCAGCAGTTTAGATCCCGGGACCTACGAGCAGTACTTC.

V is TRBV7-2 and J is TRBJ2-1; 8 nucleotides match TRBD2. Per germline, CDR1 SGHTA and CDR2 FQGNSA. CDR3 size: 15 residues. V dropped 5 bases and J dropped 16; count of bases not matched to a gene: 19. In DNA, the CDR3 is TGTGCCAGCAGCCCGAGGAACCTAGCGGGTTCCGTCAGTTTCTTC. This gives the protein CASSPRNLAGSVSFF. Full variable domain (remainder filled in from reference TRBV7-2 and TRBJ2-1): GAGVSQSPSNKVTEKGKDVELRCDPISGHTALYWYRQSLGQGLEFLIYFQGNSAPDKSGLPSDRFSAERTGGSVSTLTIQRTQQEDSAVYLCASSPRNLAGSVSFFGPGTRLTVL.

The rearrangement joins TRBV11-2 to TRBJ2-7, with D possibly matching TRBD2 (6 bases). V dropped 2 bases and J dropped 7 bases, with 9 bases sitting between them. The CDR3 sequence is 12 residues long. CDR1 is SGHAT, CDR2 FQNNGV, per germline. The CDR3 loop is CASSLMGGEQYF. The CDR3 DNA is TGTGCCAGCAGCTTAATGGGGGGAGAGCAGTACTTC. Supplemented by reference TRBV11-2 and TRBJ2-7, the full variable domain reads EAGVAQSPRYKIIEKRQSVAFWCNPISGHATLYWYQQILGQGPKLLIQFQNNGVVDDSQLPKDRFSAERLKGVDSTLKIQPAKLEDSAVYLCASSLMGGEQYFGPGTRLTVT.

This clone was recorded a few times. The chain joins TRBV19 to TRBJ1-1; D might be TRBD1 (6 bases). This CDR3 region has 12 residues. The germline V and J ends were trimmed by 5 bases and 11 bases, with 15 bases remaining between them. Germline values: CDR1 LNHDA, CDR2 SQIVND (reference sequence). CDR3 region: CASSRRGSDAFF. The DNA of the CDR3 is TGTGCCAGTAGTCGAAGGGGGAGCGATGCTTTCTTT.

In this sample, this clone is medium-sized. This chain links TRBV5-8 with TRBJ1-1; tentative D call: TRBD1 (5 bases). Germline CDR1 SGHTS, CDR2 YDEGEE. The V gene lost 2 bases and the J gene lost 2 bases, with 7 bases spanning the gap. This CDR3 contains 13 residues. The chain's CDR3 is CASSFGGNTEAFF. The CDR3, as DNA: TGTGCCAGCAGCTTCGGGGGAAACACTGAAGCTTTCTTT.

This clone was seen once. The chain links TRBV10-3 to TRBJ1-2; D not certain. Germline CDR1 is ENHRY and CDR2 is SYGVKD. Trimming cost V 4 bases and J 0 bases, with 6 bases left between them. The CDR3 totals 13 residues. The CDR3 loop is CAISGQTNYGYTF. The CDR3, as DNA: TGTGCCATCAGTGGGCAGACTAACTATGGCTACACCTTC.

The rearrangement links TRBV6-5 to TRBJ1-2; TRBD1 is a possible D gene (6 bases). The CDR3 is 12 amino acids. Trimming stripped 6 bases from V and 8 bases from J, with 13 bases between. Germline V gene data show CDR1 as MNHEY and CDR2 as SVGAGI. The chain's CDR3 is CASSRGGSGYTF. The DNA of the CDR3 is TGTGCCAGCAGCAGGGGAGGGTCGGGCTACACCTTC.

This chain links TRBV28 with TRBJ2-5; 8 nucleotides match TRBD1. The trim removed 6 bases at V and 5 bases at J, leaving 8 bases unmatched. The length of the CDR3 is 14 residues. Germline CDR1 reads MDHEN; CDR2 reads SYDVKM. The CDR3 spells CASRTRQGRETQYF. The CDR3 nucleotides are TGTGCCAGCAGGACTCGACAGGGGAGGGAGACCCAGTACTTC.

V and J are TRBV5-5 and TRBJ1-1, with D tentatively TRBD1 (5 bases). The germline V and J ends were trimmed by 3 bases and 4 bases, with 16 bases remaining between them. Germline-derived CDR1 and CDR2 are SGHKS and YYEKEE (reference sequence). CDR3 size: 15 residues. The CDR3 DNA is TGTGCCAGCAGCTCGGAGGCGGGAAGGGGCACTGAAGCTTTCTTT. It is translated as CASSSEAGRGTEAFF.

The V and J genes are TRBV27 and TRBJ1-5, with 9 bases matching TRBD1. The CDR3 is made up of 15 amino acids. The V and J ends lost 5 bases and 5 bases, in that order; junction bases with no gene match: 7. The germline CDR1 and CDR2 sequences are MNHEY and SMNVEV (reference sequence). The CDR3 DNA is TGTGCCAGCAGTGAGACAGGGGGTCAGTATCAGCCCCAGCATTTT. Translation gives CASSETGGQYQPQHF.

The chain combines TRBV19 with TRBJ2-7; 10 bases align to TRBD1. The ends lost 5 bases at V and 6 bases at J; junction bases unmatched: 13. The CDR3 consists of 16 residues. The germline V gene has CDR1 LNHDA and CDR2 SQIVND (reference sequence). CDR3 DNA sequence: TGTGCCAGTAGTTCCCGACAGGGGGCTTTCGTAGGCGAGCAGTACTTC. Its translation is CASSSRQGAFVGEQYF.

The V gene is TRBV5-1, the J gene TRBJ2-1; 7 bases map to TRBD1. CDR3 length: 14 residues. Germline lookup yields CDR1 SGHRS and CDR2 YFSETQ. V lost 4 bases to trimming and J lost 7 bases; unmatched junction nucleotides: 8. Here the CDR3 DNA reads TGCGCCAGCAGCAAAGTTAAGGGGGCTAATGAGCAGTTCTTC. This encodes CASSKVKGANEQFF.

This clone turned up a few times. CDR3 coding DNA: TGTGCCAGCAGTTTAAGGGACAGGAGCTCACCCCTCCACTTT. This translates into CASSLRDRSSPLHF. The chain carries TRBV27 and TRBJ1-6, with 8 positions matching TRBD1. The CDR3 is 14 amino acids. V trimming: 2 bases; J trimming: 10 bases; junction bases outside the gene matches: 4. Germline lookup yields CDR1 MNHEY and CDR2 SMNVEV (reference sequence).

The chain uses TRBV4-1 and TRBJ1-5; the D gene is possibly TRBD1 (6 bases). The CDR3 sequence is 16 residues long. The V and J ends lost 1 base and 4 bases respectively, with 14 bases between them. CDR1 is MGHRA, CDR2 YSYEKL, per germline. CDR3 in amino acids: CASSQGMNRENQPQHF. The CDR3 region has the DNA TGCGCCAGCAGCCAAGGGATGAACAGGGAAAATCAGCCCCAGCATTTT.

The V gene is TRBV7-2, the J gene TRBJ2-1; TRBD1 agrees at 9 bases. Germline values: CDR1 SGHTA, CDR2 FQGNSA. The CDR3 runs to 15 residues. After removal of 5 bases from V and 2 bases from J, the junction contained 4 bases not matched to a gene. CDR3 region: CASSVRDRAYNEQFF. CDR3 DNA: TGTGCCAGCAGCGTCCGGGACAGGGCCTACAATGAGCAGTTCTTC.

The rearrangement joins TRBV6-5 to TRBJ1-3, with 10 bases that match TRBD1. The CDR3 runs 16 residues. CDR1 is MNHEY, CDR2 SVGAGI, per germline. With 0 bases clipped from V and 2 bases from J, the junction kept 1 base outside the gene matches. In nucleotides, the CDR3 is TGTGCCAGCAGTTACTCCGGACAGGGGGCTGGAAACACCATATATTTT. Translation gives CASSYSGQGAGNTIYF.

The rearrangement links TRBV10-3 to TRBJ1-2; D uncertain. This CDR3 is 15 amino acids long. V lost 2 bases, J lost 5 bases, and 15 bases lay in between. Germline assignment: CDR1 ENHRY and CDR2 SYGVKD. The chain's CDR3 is CAISESGRQLYGYTF. The CDR3 DNA is TGTGCCATCAGTGAGAGTGGGCGTCAATTATATGGCTACACCTTC.

In this sample, this clone turned up a few times. The chain uses TRBV30 and TRBJ1-6; no definite D call. Germline values: CDR1 GTSNPN, CDR2 SVGIG (reference sequence). The CDR3 covers 13 residues. The V end was cut by 1 base, the J end by 8 bases, with 9 bases between. The CDR3 loop reads CAWSESPDSPLHF. CDR3 DNA sequence: TGTGCCTGGAGTGAATCTCCGGATTCACCCCTCCACTTT.